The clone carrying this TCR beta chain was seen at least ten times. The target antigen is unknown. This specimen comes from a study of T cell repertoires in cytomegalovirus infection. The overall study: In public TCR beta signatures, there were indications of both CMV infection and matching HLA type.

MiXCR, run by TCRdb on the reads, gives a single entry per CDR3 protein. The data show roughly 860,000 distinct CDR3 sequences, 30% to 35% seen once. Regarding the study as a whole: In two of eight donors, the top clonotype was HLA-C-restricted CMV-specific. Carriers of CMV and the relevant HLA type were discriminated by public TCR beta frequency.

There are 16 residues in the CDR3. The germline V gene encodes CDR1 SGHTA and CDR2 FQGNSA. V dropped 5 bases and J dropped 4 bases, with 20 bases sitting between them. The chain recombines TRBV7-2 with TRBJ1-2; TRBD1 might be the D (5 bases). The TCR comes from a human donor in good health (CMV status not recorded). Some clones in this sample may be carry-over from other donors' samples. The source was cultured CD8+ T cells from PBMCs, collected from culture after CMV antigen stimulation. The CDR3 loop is CASSTTAVGELYGYTF. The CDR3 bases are TGTGCCAGCAGCACCACAGCGGTGGGGGAACTCTATGGCTACACCTTC.